Below are 2 T cell receptor beta chains sequenced from a single sample in a study of beta chain features in type 1 diabetes. As every portion of the isolated RNA was reverse transcribed, the sequencing read expressed TCRB transcripts. Assay used: immunoSEQ multiplex PCR; TCRdb lists only in-frame clones, some missing. The profile covers 810,000 or so clones, with roughly 16% appearing a single time and 0.023% taken by the ten largest. Sequencing used naive CD4+ T cells from blood. The receptors originated from a woman aged 18-35 years in good health.

This clone was counted only a few times. The chain combines TRBV11-1 with TRBJ2-6; TRBD2 matches 12 bases. The trim removed 2 bases at V and 0 bases at J, leaving 2 bases unmatched. Looked up from germline, CDR1 is SGHAT and CDR2 is FQDESV (reference sequence). CDR3 length: 18 amino acids. The CDR3 protein is CASSLSTSGSSGANVLTF. Here the CDR3 DNA reads TGTGCCAGCAGCTTATCGACTAGCGGGAGCTCTGGGGCCAACGTCCTGACTTTC.

Of note for this clone: Additional DNA sequences in this sample encode the identical CDR3. The rearrangement links TRBV6-5 to TRBJ2-5; TRBD1 is a possible D gene (5 bases). The CDR3 covers 14 residues. CDR1 is MNHEY and CDR2 is SVGAGI in the germline V gene. Deletions cut 3 bases from V and 1 base from J, with 9 bases between. The CDR3 loop is CASSYSQGQETQYF. CDR3 sequence (DNA): TGTGCCAGCAGTTATTCTCAGGGCCAAGAGACCCAGTACTTC.